A single sample is the source of the 22 T cell receptor beta chains below, sequenced in a study of immune evolution from preneoplasia to lung adenocarcinoma. Data came from immunoSEQ multiplex PCR; TCRdb stores just in-frame clones and leaves some out. The table includes a few thousand clones, around four fifths detected once. Sample: FFPE adjacent normal lung tissue. These receptors were obtained from an older donor with lung adenocarcinoma.

The chain couples TRBV28 to TRBJ2-7; D remains ambiguous. Germline CDR1 is MDHEN and CDR2 is SYDVKM. The germline V and J ends were trimmed by 8 bases and 4 bases, with 15 bases remaining between them. This CDR3 has 13 amino acids. CDR3 sequence: CASAHRHRYEQYF. In nucleotides, the CDR3 is TGTGCCAGCGCCCACCGTCACAGATACGAGCAGTACTTC. The entire variable domain, with the rest obtained from reference TRBV28 and TRBJ2-7, is as follows: DVKVTQSSRYLVKRTGEKVFLECVQDMDHENMFWYRQDPGLGLRLIYFSYDVKMKEKGDIPEGYSVSREKKERFSLILESASTNQTSMYLCASAHRHRYEQYFGPGTRLTVT.

This chain joins TRBV5-1 and TRBJ2-7; 9 bases are a match to TRBD1. This CDR3 has 14 amino acids. Trimming removed 1 base from V and 4 bases from J; junction bases left unmatched: 3. Germline V CDR1 and CDR2: SGHRS, YFSETQ. CDR3 sequence (DNA): TGCGCCAGCAGCTTGACAGGGGGCCCGTACGAGCAGTACTTC. Amino acids: CASSLTGGPYEQYF.

Only a few counts were recorded for this clone. This chain connects TRBV16 to TRBJ1-4; D remains ambiguous. In germline, CDR1 is KGHSY, CDR2 FQNENV. The V gene lost 1 base and the J gene lost 2 bases, with 8 bases spanning the gap. The CDR3 contains 15 residues. Written as DNA, the CDR3 is TGTGCCAGCAGCCAATTCGCGGGGACTAATGAAAAACTGTTTTTT. This gives the protein CASSQFAGTNEKLFF.

In this sample, this clone turned up once. The CDR3 sequence: CASSLAGVHEQYF. CDR3 in DNA: TGTGCCAGCAGCTTAGCGGGAGTACACGAGCAGTACTTC. V is TRBV5-6 and J is TRBJ2-7, with TRBD2 matching over 8 bases. Germline V gene sequence: CDR1 SGHDT, CDR2 YYEEEE. The J segment lost 5 bases and the V segment lost 2 bases, leaving 3 bases of the junction unmatched. The CDR3 length is 13 residues.

The genes are TRBV28 and TRBJ2-5; D possibly uses TRBD1 or TRBD2 (5 bases each). Germline V lookup: CDR1 MDHEN, CDR2 SYDVKM. The V end was cut by 5 bases, the J end by 5 bases, with 12 bases between. This CDR3 region has 13 residues. The CDR3 here is CASSLQGTETQYF. CDR3 in DNA: TGTGCCAGCAGTCTCCAAGGGACGGAGACCCAGTACTTC.

This sequence joins TRBV18 and TRBJ1-1; D remains unclear. The CDR3 runs 14 residues. Germline V lookup: CDR1 KGHSH, CDR2 LQKENI. The V gene lost 4 bases and the J gene lost 5 bases, with 14 bases spanning the gap. The CDR3 DNA reads as TGTGCCAGCTCACTCGTGGACCGTGGAACTGAAGCTTTCTTT. Translated, it gives CASSLVDRGTEAFF. The whole variable domain, filled in from reference TRBV18 and TRBJ1-1, reads NAGVMQNPRHLVRRRGQEARLRCSPMKGHSHVYWYRQLPEEGLKFMVYLQKENIIDESGMPKERFSAEFPKEGPSILRIQQVVRGDSAAYFCASSLVDRGTEAFFGQGTRLTVV.

J is TRBJ2-7 and V is TRBV6-1; 9 bases align to TRBD1. V lost 6 bases and J lost 4; bases outside the gene matches: 4. CDR1 is MNHNS and CDR2 is SASEGT in the germline V gene. The CDR3 length is 13 residues. For the CDR3, the DNA is TGTGCCAGCAGCCGACAGGGGGAATACGAGCAGTACTTC. Translated: CASSRQGEYEQYF.

The chain uses TRBV28 and TRBJ2-1; possibly TRBD1 or TRBD2 for D (5 bases each). The germline V and J ends were trimmed by 7 bases and 2 bases, with 12 bases remaining between them. CDR1 and CDR2 (germline): MDHEN, SYDVKM. The CDR3 is made up of 14 amino acids. CDR3 sequence (DNA): TGTGCCAGCACCAAAGGGGACCCCTACAATGAGCAGTTCTTC. This codes for CASTKGDPYNEQFF.

The chain recombines TRBV29-1 with TRBJ2-1; TRBD2 aligns across 7 bases. The ends lost 3 bases at V and 3 bases at J; junction bases unmatched: 2. Germline V gives CDR1 SQVTM, CDR2 ANQGSEA. This CDR3 comprises 13 residues. CDR3 coding DNA: TGCAGCGTTGAGCCTAGCGGCTACAATGAGCAGTTCTTC. Translating gives CSVEPSGYNEQFF.

This clone came up a few times. The chain couples TRBV11-2 to TRBJ2-1; D not certain. The V and J ends lost 7 bases and 2 bases respectively, with 12 bases between them. Germline CDR1 is SGHAT and CDR2 is FQNNGV. This CDR3 has 14 amino acids. The CDR3 loop reads CASTMGAAYNEQFF. In nucleotides, the CDR3 is TGTGCCAGCACTATGGGCGCCGCCTACAATGAGCAGTTCTTC.

J is TRBJ1-1 and V is TRBV19; tentative D call: TRBD1 (5 bases). In germline, CDR1 is LNHDA, CDR2 SQIVND (reference sequence). The CDR3 extends over 11 amino acids. Deletions cut 9 bases from V and 4 bases from J, with 9 bases between. The CDR3 protein is CASRESTEAFF. For the CDR3, the DNA is TGTGCCAGCAGGGAAAGCACTGAAGCTTTCTTT.

The V gene is TRBV6-5, the J gene TRBJ2-7; D may be TRBD2 (6 bases). Germline V gene lookup returns CDR1 MNHEY and CDR2 SVGAGI. The CDR3 has 15 amino acids. The ends were cut back, 6 bases at V and 2 bases at J, with 17 bases in the middle. Here the CDR3 reads CASRSPGLGTYEQYF. The CDR3 coding sequence is TGTGCCAGCAGATCACCGGGACTCGGTACCTACGAGCAGTACTTC.

The V call is TRBV21-1, the J call TRBJ2-2; the table assigns TRBD1, which was not confirmed against the DNA. TRBV21-1 has pseudogene status. The CDR3 length is 16 residues. CDR3 amino acids: CASSNQGLPVGGELFF. CDR3 nucleotide sequence: TGTGCCAGCAGCAATCAGGGGCTACCAGTGGGCGGGGAGCTGTTTTTT.

The rearrangement uses TRBV7-9 and TRBJ1-1; 7 bases match TRBD1. This CDR3 comprises 16 residues. Trimming at V came to 6 bases and at J to 1 base, leaving 11 bases not matched to a gene. Germline assignment: CDR1 SEHNR and CDR2 FQNEAQ (reference sequence). The CDR3 sequence is CASREQGRHTNTEAFF. The CDR3 DNA reads as TGTGCCAGCAGAGAACAGGGGAGGCATACGAACACTGAAGCTTTCTTT.

The genes are TRBV9 and TRBJ1-1, with 9 nucleotides matching TRBD1. With 2 bases clipped from V and 7 bases from J, the junction kept 3 bases outside the gene matches. CDR3 length equals 13 residues. Germline-derived CDR1 and CDR2 are SGDLS and YYNGEE. Here the CDR3 reads CASSVRQGGEAFF. The CDR3, as DNA: TGTGCCAGCAGCGTTCGACAGGGGGGTGAAGCTTTCTTT.

The chain uses TRBV15 and TRBJ1-4; unclear D gene. Germline V lookup: CDR1 LNHNV, CDR2 YYDKDF (reference sequence). Trimming left V 4 bases short and J 10 bases short, with 10 bases between. CDR3 length: 12 residues. The DNA for the CDR3 is TGTGCCACCAGCATGCCGGCAGGAAAACTGTTTTTT. This encodes CATSMPAGKLFF.

This chain joins TRBV7-8 and TRBJ2-4; 14 positions agree with TRBD2. V was clipped by 1 base and J by 2 bases; unmatched bases: 7. Germline loops: CDR1 SGHVS, CDR2 FQNEAQ. The CDR3 length is 19 residues. The CDR3: CASSLETSGRAATKNIQYF. Here the CDR3 DNA reads TGTGCCAGCAGCTTAGAGACTAGCGGGAGGGCCGCGACCAAAAACATTCAGTACTTC.

The chain recombines TRBV9 with TRBJ1-2, with D possibly matching TRBD1 (6 bases). The CDR3 has 14 amino acids. Trimming took 3 bases from V and 8 from J, leaving 17 bases between them. Germline V gene data show CDR1 as SGDLS and CDR2 as YYNGEE. CDR3 amino acids: CASSEPQGSNGYTF. As DNA, the CDR3 is TGTGCCAGCAGCGAACCGCAGGGGTCGAACGGCTACACCTTC.

CDR3 amino acids: CASSVGGTGRNEQFF. CDR3 bases: TGTGCCAGCAGCGTAGGTGGGACAGGGAGGAATGAGCAGTTCTTC. The V call is TRBV9, the J call TRBJ2-1, with 9 bases lining up with TRBD1. CDR1 and CDR2 from the germline V gene are SGDLS and YYNGEE. The V gene end was trimmed by 0 bases and the J gene end by 7 bases; junction bases not matched to a gene: 5. The CDR3 has 15 residues.

This rearrangement joins TRBV7-2 to TRBJ2-7; D gene uncertain. Germline CDR1 is SGHTA and CDR2 is FQGNSA. CDR3 length equals 16 residues. Trimming pared 1 base from V and 2 bases from J, leaving 15 bases between. The CDR3 protein is CASSLDERFLPYEQYF. CDR3 DNA sequence: TGTGCCAGCAGCTTAGACGAGCGCTTCTTACCCTACGAGCAGTACTTC.

This clone was counted only a few times. This chain links TRBV29-1 with TRBJ1-5, with D possibly TRBD1 on 5 matching bases. This CDR3 comprises 15 residues. V was clipped by 5 bases and J by 2 bases, with 16 bases between them. CDR1 is SQVTM, CDR2 ANQGSEA, per germline. CDR3 residues: CSVSNGAVGNQPQHF. The CDR3 DNA reads TGCAGCGTTAGTAACGGGGCCGTGGGCAATCAGCCCCAGCATTTT.

This clone appeared a single time. The chain carries TRBV20-1 and TRBJ2-5; TRBD1 agrees at 7 bases. This CDR3 region has 11 residues. CDR1 is DFQATT, CDR2 SNEGSKA, per germline (reference sequence). The junction had 0 bases not matched to a gene; V was cut back by 4 bases and J by 4 bases. CDR3 loop: CSANRGETQYF. The CDR3 nucleotides are TGCAGTGCTAACAGGGGAGAGACCCAGTACTTC.